This T cell receptor (beta chain) was identified during a study of blood T cell repertoires in COVID-19. Background on the study: Collection of acute and convalescent COVID-19 samples took place in the United States, Italy and Spain.

In the authors' workflow: By means of reference gene primer amplification, nucleated cell counts were estimated. Sequencing used immunoSEQ multiplex PCR; TCRdb keeps in-frame clones, though not all of them. The V and J calls and the clone size are those of that table, but D and trimming were determined from the DNA. The sample contains fewer than 300,000 clones, about 80% of which appear only once. V was clipped by 0 bases and J by 7 bases, with 7 bases between them. The CDR3 covers 13 residues. Germline CDR1 and CDR2: SGHAT and FQNNGV. Sequencing was done on a sample of peripheral blood. This receptor was identified in a human donor in a cohort sampled during active COVID-19. This chain joins TRBV11-2 and TRBJ1-5, with D unclear. The CDR3, as DNA: TGTGCCAGCAGCTTAGATCGTTTCCAGCCCCAGCATTTT. This translates into CASSLDRFQPQHF.